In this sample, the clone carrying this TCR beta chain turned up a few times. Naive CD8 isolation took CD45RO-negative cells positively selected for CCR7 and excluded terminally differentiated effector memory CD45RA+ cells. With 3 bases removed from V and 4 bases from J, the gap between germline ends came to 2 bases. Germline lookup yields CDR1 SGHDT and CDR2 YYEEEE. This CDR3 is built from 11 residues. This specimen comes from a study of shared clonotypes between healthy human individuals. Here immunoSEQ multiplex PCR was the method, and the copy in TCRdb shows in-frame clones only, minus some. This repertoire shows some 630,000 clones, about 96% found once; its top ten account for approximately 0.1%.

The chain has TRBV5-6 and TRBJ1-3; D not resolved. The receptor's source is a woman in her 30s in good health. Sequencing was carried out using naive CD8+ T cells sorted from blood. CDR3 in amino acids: CASSSGNTIYF. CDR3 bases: TGTGCCAGCAGCTCGGGAAACACCATATATTTT.